The clone carrying this T cell receptor beta chain was counted ten times or more. 2 million unsorted PBMCs were stored in RNAlater at -80 °C before RNA extraction. Germline CDR1 reads SGHKS; CDR2 reads YYEKEE (reference sequence). Trimming removed 2 bases from V and 4 bases from J; junction bases left unmatched: 10. The CDR3 runs 19 residues. This specimen belongs to a study of neurological immune-mediated disorders. A 10-nucleotide random UMI tagged transcripts in template-switch 5'RACE cDNA synthesis. Via MiXCR, TCRdb re-called the 5' RACE reads, giving one row per CDR3 protein. The data contain 36,000 or so distinct CDR3 sequences, about a tenth of them singletons.

Specimen: PBMCs. The chain uses TRBV5-5 and TRBJ2-6; 12 nucleotides line up with TRBD1. The source is a woman aged 25 to 39 with HTLV-1-associated myelopathy (HAM/TSP). The CDR3 is CASSLVGTGGTMGANVLTF. The CDR3, as DNA: TGTGCCAGCAGCTTAGTCGGGACAGGGGGCACGATGGGGGCCAACGTCCTGACTTTC. Together with reference TRBV5-5 and TRBJ2-6, the CDR3 gives the full variable domain: DAGVTQSPTHLIKTRGQQVTLRCSPISGHKSVSWYQQVLGQGPQFIFQYYEKEERGRGNFPDRFSARQFPNYSSELNVNALLLGDSALYLCASSLVGTGGTMGANVLTFGAGSRLTVL.